This TCR beta chain emerged from a study of T-cell reconstitution after alpha-beta-depleted transplantation in children. Study results and limitations: Newly made T cells mostly supplied T-cell counts and diversity one year after transplant.

Unique molecular identifiers were incorporated when the TCRbeta library was constructed. TCRdb redid the calling of the PCR reads with MiXCR, one entry per CDR3 protein. The repertoire holds around 960,000 distinct CDR3 sequences, with 25% to 35% as singletons. The CDR3 consists of 14 residues. V gave up 10 bases and J gave up 2 bases; unmatched junction bases: 11. CDR1 and CDR2 (germline): SNHLY, FYNNEI. This clonotype has only a few counts. Its cognate antigen is unknown. Sequencing was performed on PBMCs, mostly from graft donor cells, taken 360 days after TCRalphabeta/CD19-depleted stem cell transplant. This sequence was found in a boy less than two years old who had a stem cell transplant for SCID, so the T cells may come from the graft donor. V gene TRBV2 combines with J gene TRBJ2-7; 7 positions agree with TRBD1. CDR3 nucleotide sequence: TGTGCCATTCGACCGGGACAGAGACCCTACGAGCAGTACTTC. Its protein product is CAIRPGQRPYEQYF.